Below are 9 T cell receptor beta chains sequenced from a single sample in a study of T cell changes during pregnancy in multiple sclerosis. Generated by immunoSEQ multiplex PCR, the TCRdb table keeps only in-frame clones and is missing some. The sample has around 19,000 clones, roughly 88% seen once. The sequencing used CD8+ T cells from peripheral blood mononuclear cells, collected after pregnancy. Source of these receptors: a female donor in good health, enrolled as a control in a pregnancy study.

The chain combines TRBV27 with TRBJ2-7, with TRBD1 matching over 8 bases. The V gene end was trimmed by 5 bases and the J gene end by 2 bases; junction bases not matched to a gene: 5. This CDR3 contains 14 residues. Germline V CDR1 and CDR2: MNHEY, SMNVEV (reference sequence). The CDR3 loop reads CASSVGQGPYEQYF. The CDR3 DNA reads TGTGCCAGCAGTGTTGGACAGGGTCCCTACGAGCAGTACTTC.

The rearrangement joins TRBV2 to TRBJ1-2, with D tentatively TRBD1 (5 bases). The CDR3 sequence is 14 residues long. With 0 bases removed from V and 6 bases from J, the gap between germline ends came to 11 bases. Germline V gene sequence: CDR1 SNHLY, CDR2 FYNNEI. The CDR3 DNA follows: TGTGCCAGCAGTGAAGCGGCAGGGATCCATGGCTACACCTTC. Its protein product is CASSEAAGIHGYTF.

The chain joins TRBV5-8 to TRBJ2-4; 9 bases are shared with TRBD1. V was clipped by 4 bases and J by 0 bases; unmatched bases: 2. Per germline, CDR1 SGHTS and CDR2 YDEGEE. The CDR3 consists of 15 residues. CDR3 sequence reads: CASSHRGQAKNIQYF. Here the CDR3 DNA reads TGTGCCAGCAGCCACAGGGGGCAAGCCAAAAACATTCAGTACTTC.

The chain carries TRBV25-1 and TRBJ1-1; 7 nucleotides line up with TRBD1. The CDR3 has 16 amino acids. Germline CDR1 is MGHDK and CDR2 is SYGVNS. Trimming took 3 bases from V and 0 from J; bases not matched to a gene: 7. CDR3 in amino acids: CASSEWDRRVNTEAFF. CDR3 sequence (DNA): TGTGCCAGCAGTGAGTGGGACAGAAGGGTGAACACTGAAGCTTTCTTT.

The chain joins TRBV28 to TRBJ1-5, with 8 bases lining up with TRBD1. The CDR3 spans 14 residues. CDR1 is MDHEN, CDR2 SYDVKM, per germline. The trim removed 6 bases at V and 7 bases at J, leaving 8 bases unmatched. DNA of the CDR3: TGTGCCAGCAGACTTGGACAGGGAGGCCAGCCCCAGCATTTT. Translation gives CASRLGQGGQPQHF.

In DNA form, the CDR3 reads TGTGCCAGCAGCTCCGCTCCCAAAACTATGAACACTGAAGCTTTCTTT. This translates into CASSSAPKTMNTEAFF. The chain carries TRBV9 and TRBJ1-1; D is ambiguous. The CDR3 totals 16 residues. Per germline, CDR1 SGDLS and CDR2 YYNGEE. Trimming removed 4 bases from V and 0 bases from J, with 16 bases in between.

The rearrangement joins TRBV6-1 to TRBJ2-3, with 9 bases identical to TRBD2. This CDR3 comprises 15 residues. From germline, CDR1 is MNHNS and CDR2 SASEGT. The V gene end was trimmed by 2 bases and the J gene end by 1 base; junction bases not matched to a gene: 1. The CDR3 DNA reads as TGTGCCAGCAGTGAAATAGCGGGGGGCACAGATACGCAGTATTTT. It translates to CASSEIAGGTDTQYF.

V gene TRBV4-2 combines with J gene TRBJ2-6; TRBD2 matches at 8 bases. Germline V gene data show CDR1 as LGHNA and CDR2 as YNFKEQ. V was clipped by 5 bases and J by 1 base; unmatched bases: 4. CDR3 length: 16 amino acids. The CDR3 DNA follows: TGTGCCAGCAGCGGAGCGGGAGTGTCTGGGGCCAACGTCCTGACTTTC. Its protein product is CASSGAGVSGANVLTF.

This chain connects TRBV23-1 to TRBJ1-4; TRBD1 agrees at 9 bases. TRBV23-1 is an ORF, with its function uncertain. V was clipped by 3 bases and J by 4 bases; unmatched bases: 12. This CDR3 comprises 18 residues. CDR3 protein: CASSHLGTGSIYNEKLFF. The CDR3 DNA is TGCGCCAGCAGTCATCTCGGGACAGGGTCAATCTATAATGAAAAACTGTTTTTT.